What follows are 25 T cell receptor beta chains derived from one specimen sequenced in a study of tumor and adjacent non-tumor tissue in lung cancer. TCRbeta libraries were built with three rounds of nested PCR, modified from ARM-PCR. TCRdb re-called the multiplex PCR reads through MiXCR, storing one row per CDR3 protein. The table lists over 100,000 distinct CDR3 sequences, around 57% of them singletons. No cell sorting was done before RNA was extracted from the tissue. More than 3 cm separated this lung sample from the edge of the tumor. Sequenced: distant non-tumor lung tissue. Receptor source: a man between 60 and 75 years old with non-small cell lung cancer.

Many counts were recorded for this clonotype. The rearrangement joins TRBV6-6 to TRBJ2-1; D is possibly TRBD2 (7 bases). This CDR3 spans 15 amino acids. With 7 bases removed from V and 4 bases from J, the gap between germline ends came to 17 bases. Per the germline V gene, CDR1 is MNHNY and CDR2 is SVGAGI (reference sequence). Here the CDR3 reads CASTIGGGRYNEQFF. The CDR3 DNA follows: TGTGCCAGCACAATAGGGGGGGGGAGATACAATGAGCAGTTCTTC.

Remarks on this clonotype: A much larger clone lies a single base off, so this may be a read error. The chain recombines TRBV6-1 with TRBJ2-5; D is uncertain. V gave up 8 bases and J gave up 4 bases, with 11 bases separating them. The germline gives CDR1 MNHNS, CDR2 SASEGT. This CDR3 has 12 amino acids. The CDR3 bases are TGTGCCAGCCAGGTGACGGGAGAGACCCAGTACTTC. Its protein product is CASQVTGETQYF.

This clonotype appeared many times. The CDR3 region has the DNA TGTGCCAGCAGTCAAATCGGGACAGGCGCTGAAAAACTGTTTTTT. Protein product: CASSQIGTGAEKLFF. This sequence joins TRBV6-1 and TRBJ1-4, with TRBD1 matching over 8 bases. V trimming: 5 bases; J trimming: 7 bases; junction bases outside the gene matches: 9. The CDR3 has 15 residues. Germline-derived CDR1 and CDR2 are MNHNS and SASEGT.

Of note for this clonotype: One end of the junction is discordant with germline, which a read error may explain. This chain links TRBV6-1 with TRBJ1-5; the match to TRBD1 covers 11 bases. The germline CDR1 and CDR2 sequences are MNHNS and SASEGT. The CDR3 consists of 16 residues. This chain's CDR3 is CASSDWDRGGSQPQNF. The CDR3 DNA reads TGTGCCAGCAGTGATTGGGACAGGGGGGGTAGCCAGCCCCAGAATTTT.

This chain connects TRBV7-2 to TRBJ2-7, with TRBD2 identical over 12 bases. CDR1 and CDR2 from the germline V gene are SGHTA and FQGNSA. This CDR3 has 15 residues. The V gene end was trimmed by 5 bases and the J gene end by 3 bases; junction bases not matched to a gene: 5. This CDR3 reads CTSSEQLAGGYEQYF. The CDR3 DNA reads as TGTACCAGCAGCGAACAACTAGCGGGAGGCTACGAGCAGTACTTC.

This clonotype has at least ten counts. The chain combines TRBV4-3 with TRBJ2-4; the match to TRBD1 covers 7 bases. Germline values: CDR1 LGHNA, CDR2 YSLEER. Losses at the gene ends were 6 bases for V and 4 bases for J; bases not matched to a gene: 9. CDR3 length: 15 residues. The CDR3 coding sequence is TGCGCCAGCAGTCCAAACAGGGGCGTTAAAAACATTCAGTACTTC. Amino acid sequence: CASSPNRGVKNIQYF.

A remark on this clonotype: A junction end diverges from the germline sequence, so it may reflect a read error. V is TRBV14 and J is TRBJ2-1; the D is unclear. The CDR3 extends over 13 amino acids. From germline, CDR1 is SGHDN and CDR2 FVKESK. The CDR3 spells CASSSNLNDEQLF. The CDR3 DNA follows: TGTGCCAGCAGCTCCAACTTAAACGATGAACAGTTATTC.

A few counts support this clonotype. The chain has TRBV20-1 and TRBJ2-7; TRBD2 matches 7 bases. This CDR3 has 14 amino acids. V dropped 6 bases and J dropped 0; count of bases not matched to a gene: 8. The germline V gene encodes CDR1 DFQATT and CDR2 SNEGSKA (reference sequence). The CDR3 DNA sequence: TGCAGTGCCAAGAACCTAGCGGACTCCTACGAGCAGTACTTC. Protein product: CSAKNLADSYEQYF.

This clonotype was found many times. The chain couples TRBV10-3 to TRBJ2-2; 8 bases align to TRBD1. J gave up 6 bases and V 2 bases, and 2 bases lay outside the gene matches. The CDR3 has 14 residues. The germline V gene has CDR1 ENHRY and CDR2 SYGVKD. CDR3 in DNA: TGTGCCATCAGTGAGCAGGGGGCCCCCGGGGAGCTGTTTTTT. This encodes CAISEQGAPGELFF.

This clonotype has a handful of counts. This may stem from a read error, because a much larger clone lies one nucleotide away. This chain links TRBV5-5 with TRBJ2-1; D not resolved. This CDR3 comprises 15 residues. Per the germline V gene, CDR1 is SGHKS and CDR2 is YYEKEE (reference sequence). Trimming shortened V by 6 bases and J by 4 bases, and 17 bases separated the two germline ends. The CDR3 region is CASTPLSAQYNEQFF. The CDR3 DNA follows: TGTGCCAGCACCCCCTTGTCCGCGCAGTACAATGAGCAGTTCTTC.

This clonotype was observed a single time. One end of the junction does not line up with germline, which may come from a read error. This CDR3 reads CASAQGDGQYF. DNA of the CDR3: TGTGCCAGCGCCCAGGGGGACGGGCAGTACTTT. The chain links TRBV25-1 to TRBJ2-7, with 7 positions matching TRBD1. The CDR3 is made up of 11 amino acids. Germline V gives CDR1 MGHDK, CDR2 SYGVNS.

This clonotype was seen a few times. Its ends do not fully match the called genes, so a read error is possible. CDR3 in amino acids: CASNLVASGSSETQYF. The CDR3 region has the DNA TGCGCCAGCAACTTAGTGGCTAGCGGGAGTAGTGAGACCCAGTACTTC. V is TRBV11-2 and J is TRBJ2-5, with 10 nucleotides matching TRBD2. CDR1 is SGHAT, CDR2 FQNNGV, per germline. This CDR3 is 16 amino acids long.

The V and J genes are TRBV7-9 and TRBJ2-5; 11 bases match TRBD2. With V trimmed by 3 bases and J by 2 bases, 2 bases remained unmatched. Germline CDR1 is SEHNR and CDR2 is FQNEAQ (reference sequence). The CDR3 extends over 15 amino acids. This chain's CDR3 is CASSFIAGGQETQYF. CDR3 nucleotide sequence: TGTGCCAGCAGCTTCATAGCGGGGGGGCAAGAGACCCAGTACTTC.

This clonotype was found many times. The CDR3 DNA reads TGCGCCAGCAGCCAAGATTTGGCTAGCGGGAGGCTGGAGACCCAGTACTTC. As protein: CASSQDLASGRLETQYF. The J gene is TRBJ2-5, the V gene TRBV4-3; TRBD2 aligns across 11 bases. The trim removed 0 bases at V and 5 bases at J, leaving 8 bases unmatched. This CDR3 has 17 amino acids. Germline V gene sequence: CDR1 LGHNA, CDR2 YSLEER.

Notes on this clonotype: A single base separates this from a much larger clone, so it may be a read error. The chain carries TRBV10-3 and TRBJ2-3; D unresolved. The CDR3 consists of 14 residues. Germline-derived CDR1 and CDR2 are ENHRY and SYGVKD. Trimming shortened V by 8 bases and J by 0 bases, and 12 bases separated the two germline ends. The CDR3 sequence: CAIQAMTSTDTQYF. The CDR3 DNA reads TGTGCCATCCAGGCTATGACTAGCACAGATACGCAGTATTTT.

CDR3 sequence reads: CASSEDQTDKQYF. In DNA, the CDR3 is TGTGCCAGCAGTGAGGACCAAACAGATAAACAGTATTTT. The V call is TRBV6-1, the J call TRBJ2-3; D unclear. V lost 3 bases to trimming and J lost 12 bases, with 16 bases between them. Germline lookup yields CDR1 MNHNS and CDR2 SASEGT. CDR3 size: 13 residues.

Turning to this clonotype: The CDR3 end shows no conserved phenylalanine or tryptophan, and so a read error is likely. J is TRBJ2-5 and V is TRBV29-1; D is uncertain. The germline CDR1 and CDR2 sequences are SQVTM and ANQGSEA. The V end was cut by 5 bases, the J end by 1 base, with 11 bases between. The CDR3 sequence is 13 residues long. In DNA, the CDR3 is TGCAGCGTTATATCGGAGTCCCAAGAGACCCAGTACCTC. Its protein product is CSVISESQETQYL.

This clonotype occurred a few times. A much larger clone sits a single nucleotide away, making a read error possible. This chain uses TRBV12-3 or TRBV12-4 with TRBJ2-5; 8 positions match TRBD1. This CDR3 region has 16 residues. V dropped 5 bases and J dropped 5; count of bases not matched to a gene: 13. This chain's CDR3 is CASSPYRGSLPETQYF. The CDR3 coding sequence is TGTGCCAGCAGTCCATACAGGGGGTCCCTCCCGGAGACCCAGTACTTC.

In its sample, this clonotype was seen many times. The chain links TRBV28 to TRBJ2-7; D possibly corresponds to TRBD2 (6 bases). The CDR3 spans 14 residues. The germline V gene encodes CDR1 MDHEN and CDR2 SYDVKM. The V and J ends lost 6 bases and 2 bases respectively, with 14 bases between them. The CDR3 nucleotides are TGTGCCAGCAGGCCCGGGGGAACTACCTACGAGCAGTACTTC. It yields the protein CASRPGGTTYEQYF.

Comments on this clonotype: At one end, the junction sequence differs from germline, possibly due to a read error. This chain links TRBV29-1 with TRBJ1-3; D uncertain. The CDR3 extends over 14 amino acids. CDR1 and CDR2 from the germline V gene are SQVTM and ANQGSEA. CDR3 nucleotide sequence: TGCAGCGCCGGCTTGAGGCATTCTGGAAACACAATATATTTT. Amino acid sequence: CSAGLRHSGNTIYF.

This clonotype was picked up one time. The junction shows a germline mismatch at one end, possibly a read error. This sequence joins TRBV11-2 and TRBJ2-7; 9 nucleotides match TRBD1. Germline CDR1 SGHAT, CDR2 FQNNGV. CDR3 length: 16 amino acids. CDR3 sequence: CATSLVLGQGSYKQNF. CDR3 bases: TGTGCCACCAGCTTAGTCCTCGGACAGGGGAGCTACAAGCAGAACTTC.

The V gene is TRBV29-1, the J gene TRBJ2-1, with D possibly being TRBD1 (5 bases). The CDR3 has 13 residues. Trimming cost V 6 bases and J 14 bases, with 23 bases left between them. From germline, CDR1 is SQVTM and CDR2 ANQGSEA. The CDR3 nucleotides are TGCAGCGTCGATAGGGGTACCTACAAAGAGGAGTTCTTC. Translation: CSVDRGTYKEEFF.

Points on this clonotype: The CDR3 carries no conserved terminal phenylalanine or tryptophan, so it likely arises from a read error. The chain joins TRBV5-6 to TRBJ2-7; 12 nucleotides agree with TRBD1. The CDR3 is made up of 15 amino acids. Per the germline V gene, CDR1 is SGHDT and CDR2 is YYEEEE. The ends lost 6 bases at V and 4 bases at J; junction bases unmatched: 8. The CDR3, as DNA: TGTGCCAGCATCGGGGGACAGGGGGCTTCGTACGAGCAGTACTAC. Translation gives CASIGGQGASYEQYY.

The CDR3 here is CASSSLLGQKGRDTEAFF. DNA of the CDR3: TGTGCCAGCAGTTCACTACTAGGACAGAAGGGAAGGGACACTGAAGCTTTCTTT. The chain links TRBV6-5 to TRBJ1-1; TRBD1 might be the D (6 bases). The V end was cut by 4 bases, the J end by 3 bases, with 24 bases between. In germline, CDR1 is MNHEY, CDR2 SVGAGI. The length of the CDR3 is 18 residues.

To note about this clonotype: Here the CDR3 omits its conserved ending phenylalanine or tryptophan, so a read error is the likely source. V and J are TRBV12-3 or TRBV12-4 and TRBJ2-2; 9 bases align to TRBD2. The CDR3 is 16 amino acids. V gave up 1 base and J gave up 5 bases; unmatched junction bases: 5. The CDR3 DNA sequence: TGTGCCAGCAGTTTAGGCGGGAGGGCCCGGACCGGGGAGCTGTTTTTA. Translating gives CASSLGGRARTGELFL.